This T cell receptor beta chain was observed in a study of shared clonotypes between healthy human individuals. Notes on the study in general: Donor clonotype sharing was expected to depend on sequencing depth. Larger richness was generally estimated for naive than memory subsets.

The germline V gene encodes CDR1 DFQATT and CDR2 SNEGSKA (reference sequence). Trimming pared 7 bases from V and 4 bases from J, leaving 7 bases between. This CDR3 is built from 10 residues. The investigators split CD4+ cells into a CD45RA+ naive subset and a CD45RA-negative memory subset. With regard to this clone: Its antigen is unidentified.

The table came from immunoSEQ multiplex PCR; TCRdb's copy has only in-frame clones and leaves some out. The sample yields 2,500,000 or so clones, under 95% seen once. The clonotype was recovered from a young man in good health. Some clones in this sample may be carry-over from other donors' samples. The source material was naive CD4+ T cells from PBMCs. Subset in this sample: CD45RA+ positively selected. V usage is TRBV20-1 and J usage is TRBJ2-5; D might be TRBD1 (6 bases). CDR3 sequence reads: CSEGVETQYF. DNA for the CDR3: TGCAGTGAGGGGGTAGAGACCCAGTACTTC.